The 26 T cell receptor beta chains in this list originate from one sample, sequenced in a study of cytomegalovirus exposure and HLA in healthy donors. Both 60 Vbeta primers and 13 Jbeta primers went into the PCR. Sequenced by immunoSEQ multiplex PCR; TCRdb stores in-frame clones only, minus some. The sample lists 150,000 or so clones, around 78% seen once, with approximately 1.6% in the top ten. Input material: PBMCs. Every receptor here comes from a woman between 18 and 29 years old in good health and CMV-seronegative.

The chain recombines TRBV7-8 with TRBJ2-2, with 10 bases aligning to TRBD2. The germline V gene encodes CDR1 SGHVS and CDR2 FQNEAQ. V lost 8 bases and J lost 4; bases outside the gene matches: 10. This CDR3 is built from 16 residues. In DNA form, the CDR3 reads TGTGCCAGCGTGAGCGGGGGGGCCGGTCGCACCGGGGAGCTGTTTTTT. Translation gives CASVSGGAGRTGELFF.

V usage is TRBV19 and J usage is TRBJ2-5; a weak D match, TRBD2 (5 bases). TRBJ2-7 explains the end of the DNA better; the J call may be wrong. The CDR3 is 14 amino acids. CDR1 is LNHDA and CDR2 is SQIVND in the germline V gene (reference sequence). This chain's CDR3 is CASSIAGGSYEQYF. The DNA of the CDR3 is TGTGCCAGTAGTATAGCAGGAGGCTCCTACGAGCAGTACTTC.

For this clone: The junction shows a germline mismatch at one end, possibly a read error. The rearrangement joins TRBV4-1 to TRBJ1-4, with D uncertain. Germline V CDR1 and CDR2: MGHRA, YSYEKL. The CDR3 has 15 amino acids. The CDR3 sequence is CASSNMEGTNEKLFF. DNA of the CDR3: TGTGCCAGCAGCAACATGGAGGGAACTAATGAAAAACTGTTTTTT.

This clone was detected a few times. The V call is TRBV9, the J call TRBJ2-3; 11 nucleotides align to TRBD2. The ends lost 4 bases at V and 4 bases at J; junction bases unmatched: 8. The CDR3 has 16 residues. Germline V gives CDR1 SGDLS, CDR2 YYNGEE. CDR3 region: CASSLQLAGVADTQYF. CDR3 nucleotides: TGTGCCAGCAGCTTACAACTAGCGGGAGTCGCAGATACGCAGTATTTT.

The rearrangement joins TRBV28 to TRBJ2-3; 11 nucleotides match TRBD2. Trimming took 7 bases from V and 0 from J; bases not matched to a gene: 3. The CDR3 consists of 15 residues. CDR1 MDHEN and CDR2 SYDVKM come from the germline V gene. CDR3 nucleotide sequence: TGTGCCAGCATTAGCGGGGGGGCGAGCACAGATACGCAGTATTTT. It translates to CASISGGASTDTQYF.

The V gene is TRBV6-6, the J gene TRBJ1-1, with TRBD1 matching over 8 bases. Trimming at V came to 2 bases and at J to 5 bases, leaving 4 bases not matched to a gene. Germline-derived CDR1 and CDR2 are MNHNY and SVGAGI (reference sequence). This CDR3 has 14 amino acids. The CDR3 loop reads CASSYEDRVTEAFF. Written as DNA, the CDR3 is TGTGCCAGCAGTTACGAGGACAGGGTTACTGAAGCTTTCTTT.

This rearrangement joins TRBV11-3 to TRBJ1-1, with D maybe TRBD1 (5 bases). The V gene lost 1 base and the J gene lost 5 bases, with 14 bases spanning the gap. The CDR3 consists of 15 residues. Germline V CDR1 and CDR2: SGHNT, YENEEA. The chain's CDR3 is CASSLGLRGLTEAFF. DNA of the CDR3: TGTGCCAGCAGCTTAGGTTTAAGGGGCCTGACTGAAGCTTTCTTT.

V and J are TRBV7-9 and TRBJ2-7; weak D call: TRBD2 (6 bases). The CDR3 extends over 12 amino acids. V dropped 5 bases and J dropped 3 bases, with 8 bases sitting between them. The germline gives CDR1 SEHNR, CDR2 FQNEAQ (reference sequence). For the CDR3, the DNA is TGTGCCAGCAGCCCGGGACTCTACGAGCAGTACTTC. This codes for CASSPGLYEQYF.

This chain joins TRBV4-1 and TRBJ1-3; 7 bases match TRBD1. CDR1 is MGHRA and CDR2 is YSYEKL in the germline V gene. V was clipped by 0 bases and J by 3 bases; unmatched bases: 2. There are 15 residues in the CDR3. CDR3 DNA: TGCGCCAGCAGCCAAGACAGGGGGATTGGAAACACCATATATTTT. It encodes CASSQDRGIGNTIYF.

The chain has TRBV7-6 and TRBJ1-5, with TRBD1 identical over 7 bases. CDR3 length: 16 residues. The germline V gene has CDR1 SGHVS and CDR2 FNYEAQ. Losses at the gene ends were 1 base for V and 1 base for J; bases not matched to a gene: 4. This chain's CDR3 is CASSLEGARSNQPQHF. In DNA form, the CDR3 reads TGTGCCAGCAGCTTAGAGGGGGCGAGGAGCAATCAGCCCCAGCATTTT.

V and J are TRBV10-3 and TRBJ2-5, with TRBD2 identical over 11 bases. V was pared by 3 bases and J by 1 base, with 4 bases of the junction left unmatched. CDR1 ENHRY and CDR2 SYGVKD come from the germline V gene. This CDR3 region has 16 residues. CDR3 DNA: TGTGCCATCAGTGACGGAACTAGCGGGAGCCAAGAGACCCAGTACTTC. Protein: CAISDGTSGSQETQYF.

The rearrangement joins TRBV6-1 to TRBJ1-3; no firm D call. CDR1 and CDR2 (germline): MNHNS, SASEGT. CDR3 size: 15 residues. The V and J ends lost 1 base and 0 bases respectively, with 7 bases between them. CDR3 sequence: CASSEDQVSGNTIYF. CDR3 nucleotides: TGTGCCAGCAGTGAAGATCAGGTCTCTGGAAACACCATATATTTT.

The DNA of the CDR3 is TGTGCCATCAGTGTGGACTCTAACTATGGCTACACCTTC. Encoded protein: CAISVDSNYGYTF. This sequence joins TRBV10-3 and TRBJ1-2; D is unclear. This CDR3 contains 13 residues. V was pared by 4 bases and J by 0 bases, with 6 bases between. Germline V gives CDR1 ENHRY, CDR2 SYGVKD.

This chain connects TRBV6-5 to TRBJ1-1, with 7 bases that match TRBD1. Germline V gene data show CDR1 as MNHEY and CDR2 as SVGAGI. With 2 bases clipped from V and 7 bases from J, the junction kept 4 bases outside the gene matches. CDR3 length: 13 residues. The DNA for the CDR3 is TGTGCCAGCAGTTACCAGGGGGAACGTGAAGCTTTCTTT. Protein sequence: CASSYQGEREAFF.

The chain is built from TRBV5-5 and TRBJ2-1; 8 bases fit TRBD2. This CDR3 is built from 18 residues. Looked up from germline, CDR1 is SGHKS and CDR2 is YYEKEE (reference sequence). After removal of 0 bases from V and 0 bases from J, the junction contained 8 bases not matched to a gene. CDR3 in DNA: TGTGCCAGCAGCTTGGCGGGCGGGGGGTTTTACTCCTACAATGAGCAGTTCTTC. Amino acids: CASSLAGGGFYSYNEQFF.

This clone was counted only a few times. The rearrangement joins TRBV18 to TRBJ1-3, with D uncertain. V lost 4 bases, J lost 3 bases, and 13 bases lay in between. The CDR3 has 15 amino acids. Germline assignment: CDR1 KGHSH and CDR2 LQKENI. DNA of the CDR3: TGTGCCAGCTCACTCGGACTAACCGGTGGAAACACCATATATTTT. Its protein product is CASSLGLTGGNTIYF.

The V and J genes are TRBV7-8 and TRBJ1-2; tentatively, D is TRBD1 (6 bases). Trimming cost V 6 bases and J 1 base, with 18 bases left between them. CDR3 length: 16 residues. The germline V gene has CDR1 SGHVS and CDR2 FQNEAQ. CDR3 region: CASRARRTDLNYGYTF. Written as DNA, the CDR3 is TGTGCCAGCAGAGCCCGTAGGACAGATCTTAACTATGGCTACACCTTC.

The chain's CDR3 is CASSQDWQTPNEKLFF. In DNA form, the CDR3 reads TGTGCCAGCAGCCAAGATTGGCAGACACCGAATGAAAAACTGTTTTTT. The rearrangement uses TRBV14 and TRBJ1-4; the D is unclear. The CDR3 spans 16 residues. Trimming removed 0 bases at V and 5 bases at J, with 13 bases between. Germline CDR1 is SGHDN and CDR2 is FVKESK.

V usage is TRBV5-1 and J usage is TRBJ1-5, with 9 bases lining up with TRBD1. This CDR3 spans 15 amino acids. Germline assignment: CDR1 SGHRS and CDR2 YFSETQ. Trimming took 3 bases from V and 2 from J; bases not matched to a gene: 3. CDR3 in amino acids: CASSSGQGGNQPQHF. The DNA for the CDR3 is TGCGCCAGCAGCTCGGGACAGGGAGGCAATCAGCCCCAGCATTTT.

DNA of the CDR3: TGTGCCAGCTCAAACAGGGACACCGGGGAGCTGTTTTTT. Translating it yields CASSNRDTGELFF. This chain connects TRBV9 to TRBJ2-2; D might be TRBD1 (6 bases). This CDR3 spans 13 amino acids. Looked up from germline, CDR1 is SGDLS and CDR2 is YYNGEE. The V and J ends lost 7 bases and 3 bases respectively, with 10 bases between them. Full variable domain (rest looked up from reference TRBV9 and TRBJ2-2): DSGVTQTPKHLITATGQRVTLRCSPRSGDLSVYWYQQSLDQGLQFLIQYYNGEERAKGNILERFSAQQFPDLHSELNLSSLELGDSALYFCASSNRDTGELFFGEGSRLTVL.

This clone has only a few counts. CDR3 sequence reads: CASSSPVAAAGTEAFF. The CDR3 bases are TGTGCCAGCAGCTCACCTGTGGCGGCGGCGGGCACTGAAGCTTTCTTT. The chain couples TRBV7-9 to TRBJ1-1, with D hard to call. The CDR3 is made up of 16 amino acids. The germline V gene encodes CDR1 SEHNR and CDR2 FQNEAQ (reference sequence). V lost 4 bases and J 4 bases, leaving 19 bases between the germline ends.

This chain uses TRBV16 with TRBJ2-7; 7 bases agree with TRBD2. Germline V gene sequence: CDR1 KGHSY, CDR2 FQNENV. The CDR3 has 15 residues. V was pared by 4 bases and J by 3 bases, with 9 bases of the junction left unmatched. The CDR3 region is CASSPRGSGLYEQYF. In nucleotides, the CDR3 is TGTGCCAGCAGCCCGCGGGGGTCTGGGCTCTACGAGCAGTACTTC. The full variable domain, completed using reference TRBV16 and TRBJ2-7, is GEEVAQTPKHLVRGEGQKAKLYCAPIKGHSYVFWYQQVLKNEFKFLISFQNENVFDETGMPKERFSAKCLPNSPCSLEIQATKLEDSAVYFCASSPRGSGLYEQYFGPGTRLTVT.

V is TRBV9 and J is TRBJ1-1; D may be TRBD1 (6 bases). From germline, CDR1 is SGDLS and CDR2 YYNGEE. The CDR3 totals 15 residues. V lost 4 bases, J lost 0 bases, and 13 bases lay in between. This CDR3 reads CASSPWDNLNTEAFF. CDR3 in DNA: TGTGCCAGCAGCCCTTGGGACAACCTGAACACTGAAGCTTTCTTT.

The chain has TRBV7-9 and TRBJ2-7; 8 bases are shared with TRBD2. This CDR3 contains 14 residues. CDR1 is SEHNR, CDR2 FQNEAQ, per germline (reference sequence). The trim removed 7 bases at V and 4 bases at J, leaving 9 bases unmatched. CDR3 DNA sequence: TGTGCCAGCACCTTGGGCAGCGGGAGTTACGAGCAGTACGTC. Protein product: CASTLGSGSYEQYV.

This CDR3 is CASSAGRELYGYTF. The CDR3 bases are TGTGCCAGCAGTGCAGGGAGGGAACTATATGGCTACACCTTC. The V gene is TRBV27, the J gene TRBJ1-2, with a tentative D call TRBD1 (5 bases). V lost 5 bases and J 5 bases, leaving 15 bases between the germline ends. Per the germline V gene, CDR1 is MNHEY and CDR2 is SMNVEV (reference sequence). The CDR3 is made up of 14 amino acids.

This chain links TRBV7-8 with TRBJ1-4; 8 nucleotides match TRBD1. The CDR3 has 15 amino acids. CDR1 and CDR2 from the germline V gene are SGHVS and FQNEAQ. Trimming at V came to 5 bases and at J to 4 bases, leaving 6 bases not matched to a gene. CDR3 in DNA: TGTGCCAGCAGCCTTAGGACAGGGATTAATGAAAAACTGTTTTTT. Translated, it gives CASSLRTGINEKLFF.